This T cell receptor (beta chain) was identified during a study of Ad26.COV2.S vaccination and SARS-CoV-2 variants. The sample's treatment: over 15 received Ad26.COV2.S at low or high dose, single or two shots; 5 received placebo; per-sample allocation not given. Samples came from day 63 after the first vaccine or placebo injection. Sequenced by immunoSEQ multiplex PCR; TCRdb stores in-frame clones only, minus some. The sample yields approximately 480,000 clones, 70% to 90% seen once. This CDR3 has 16 residues. Trimming at V came to 1 base and at J to 3 bases, leaving 6 bases not matched to a gene. CDR1 and CDR2 (germline): ENHRY, SYGVKD.

This specimen was peripheral blood, taken in a trial of Ad26.COV2.S vaccine versus placebo. This sequence joins TRBV10-3 and TRBJ2-1, with 7 nucleotides matching TRBD2. The TCR originated in a person aged 18-60 years who received the Ad26.COV2.S COVID-19 vaccine or a placebo. CDR3 nucleotides: TGTGCCATCAGTGAGTTCGGGGGAGGGGACTACAATGAGCAGTTCTTC. As protein: CAISEFGGGDYNEQFF.